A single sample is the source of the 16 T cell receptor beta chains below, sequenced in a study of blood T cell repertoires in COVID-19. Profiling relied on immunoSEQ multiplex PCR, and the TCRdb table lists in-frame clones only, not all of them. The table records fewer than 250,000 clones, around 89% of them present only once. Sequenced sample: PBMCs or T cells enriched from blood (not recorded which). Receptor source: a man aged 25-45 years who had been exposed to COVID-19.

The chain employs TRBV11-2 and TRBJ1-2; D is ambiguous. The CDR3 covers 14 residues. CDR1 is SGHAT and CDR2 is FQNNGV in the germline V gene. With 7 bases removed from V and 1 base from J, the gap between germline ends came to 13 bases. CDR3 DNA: TGTGCCAGCAACGTGGGCAGGCATAACTATGGCTACACCTTC. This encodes CASNVGRHNYGYTF.

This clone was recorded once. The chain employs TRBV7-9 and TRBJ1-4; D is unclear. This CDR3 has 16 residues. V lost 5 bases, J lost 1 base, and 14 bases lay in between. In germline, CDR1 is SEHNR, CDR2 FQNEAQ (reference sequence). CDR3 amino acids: CASSPFGGGTNEKLFF. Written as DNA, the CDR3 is TGTGCCAGCAGCCCCTTCGGAGGCGGAACTAATGAAAAACTGTTTTTT.

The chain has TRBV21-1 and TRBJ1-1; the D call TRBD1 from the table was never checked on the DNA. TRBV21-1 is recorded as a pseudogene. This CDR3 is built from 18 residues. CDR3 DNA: TGTGCCAGCAGCACCCGACCTGATGGACAGGGGGCTTGCACTGAAGCTTTCTTT. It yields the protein CASSTRPDGQGACTEAFF.

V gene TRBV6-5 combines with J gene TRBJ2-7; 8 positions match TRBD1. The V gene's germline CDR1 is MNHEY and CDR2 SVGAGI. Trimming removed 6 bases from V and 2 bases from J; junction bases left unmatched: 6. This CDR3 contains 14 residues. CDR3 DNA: TGTGCCAGCAGATTCCGGGACAGGCCCTACGAGCAGTACTTC. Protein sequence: CASRFRDRPYEQYF.

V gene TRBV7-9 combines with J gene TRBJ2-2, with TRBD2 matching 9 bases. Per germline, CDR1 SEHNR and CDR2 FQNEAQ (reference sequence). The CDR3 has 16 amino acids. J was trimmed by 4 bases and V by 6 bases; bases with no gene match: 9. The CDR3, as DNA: TGTGCCAGCAGGTTCTCTCGGCGGGGGGGCACCGGGGAGCTGTTTTTT. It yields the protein CASRFSRRGGTGELFF.

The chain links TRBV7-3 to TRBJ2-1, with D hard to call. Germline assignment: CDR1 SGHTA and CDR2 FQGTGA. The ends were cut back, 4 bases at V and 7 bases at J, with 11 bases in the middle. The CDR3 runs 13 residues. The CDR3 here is CASSSAVRNEQFF. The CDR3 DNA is TGTGCCAGCAGCTCAGCCGTGAGGAATGAGCAGTTCTTC.

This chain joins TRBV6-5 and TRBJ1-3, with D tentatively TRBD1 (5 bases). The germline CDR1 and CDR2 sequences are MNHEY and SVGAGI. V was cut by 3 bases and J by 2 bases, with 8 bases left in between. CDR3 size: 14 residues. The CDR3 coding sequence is TGTGCCAGCAGTTATCAGACAGCTGGAAACACCATATATTTT. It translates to CASSYQTAGNTIYF.

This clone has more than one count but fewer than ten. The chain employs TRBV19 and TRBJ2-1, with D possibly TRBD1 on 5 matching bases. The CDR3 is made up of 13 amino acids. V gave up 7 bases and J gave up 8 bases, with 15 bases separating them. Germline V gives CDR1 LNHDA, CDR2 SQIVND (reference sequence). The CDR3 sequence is CASKGGAVDEQFF. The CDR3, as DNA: TGTGCCAGTAAAGGTGGGGCAGTTGATGAGCAGTTCTTC.

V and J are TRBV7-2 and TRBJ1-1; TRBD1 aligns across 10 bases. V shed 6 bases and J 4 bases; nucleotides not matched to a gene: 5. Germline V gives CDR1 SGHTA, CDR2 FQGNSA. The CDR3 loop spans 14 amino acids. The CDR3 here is CASRGRTGGTEAFF. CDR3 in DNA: TGTGCCAGCAGAGGCAGGACAGGGGGCACTGAAGCTTTCTTT.

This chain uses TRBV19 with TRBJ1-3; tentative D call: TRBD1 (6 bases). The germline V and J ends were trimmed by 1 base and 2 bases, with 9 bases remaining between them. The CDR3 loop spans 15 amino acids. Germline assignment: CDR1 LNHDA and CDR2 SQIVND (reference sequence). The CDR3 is CASSIVQGTGNTIYF. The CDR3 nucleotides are TGTGCCAGTAGTATAGTCCAGGGGACTGGAAACACCATATATTTT.

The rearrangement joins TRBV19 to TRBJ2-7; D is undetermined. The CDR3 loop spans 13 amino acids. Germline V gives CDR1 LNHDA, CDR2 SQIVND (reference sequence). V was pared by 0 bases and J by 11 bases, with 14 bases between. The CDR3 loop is CASSIDGSDREYF. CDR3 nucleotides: TGTGCCAGTAGTATAGATGGGTCCGACCGGGAGTACTTC.

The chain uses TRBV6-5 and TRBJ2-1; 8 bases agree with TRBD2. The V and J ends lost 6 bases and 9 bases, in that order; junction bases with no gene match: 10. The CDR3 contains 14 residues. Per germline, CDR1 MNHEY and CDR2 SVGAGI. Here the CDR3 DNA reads TGTGCCAGCAGATCCGGGACTAGGAGGGGTGAGCAGTTCTTC. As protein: CASRSGTRRGEQFF.

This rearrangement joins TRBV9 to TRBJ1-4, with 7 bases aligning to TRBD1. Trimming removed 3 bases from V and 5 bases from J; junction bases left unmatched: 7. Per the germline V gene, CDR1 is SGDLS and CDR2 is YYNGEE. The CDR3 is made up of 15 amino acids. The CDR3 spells CASSGGGQRNEKLFF. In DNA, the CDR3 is TGTGCCAGCAGCGGAGGGGGCCAGAGGAATGAAAAACTGTTTTTT.

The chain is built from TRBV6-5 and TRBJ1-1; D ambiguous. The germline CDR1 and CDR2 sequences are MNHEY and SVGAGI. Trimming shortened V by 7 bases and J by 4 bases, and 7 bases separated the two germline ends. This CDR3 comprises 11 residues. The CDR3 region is CASTYLTEAFF. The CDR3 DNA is TGTGCCAGCACCTACCTCACTGAAGCTTTCTTT.

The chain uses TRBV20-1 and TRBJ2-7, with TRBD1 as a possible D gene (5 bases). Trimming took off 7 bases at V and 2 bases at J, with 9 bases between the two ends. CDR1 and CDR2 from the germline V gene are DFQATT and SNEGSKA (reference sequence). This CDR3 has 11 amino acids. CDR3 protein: CSVGQTYEQYF. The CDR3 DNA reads TGCAGTGTGGGGCAGACCTACGAGCAGTACTTC.

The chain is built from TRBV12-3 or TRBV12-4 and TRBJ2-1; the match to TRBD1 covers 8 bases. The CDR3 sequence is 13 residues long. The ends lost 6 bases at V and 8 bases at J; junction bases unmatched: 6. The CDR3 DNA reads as TGTGCCAGCAGGTGGACAGGGTTTTATGAGCAGTTCTTC. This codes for CASRWTGFYEQFF.